This passage covers 20 T cell receptor beta chains from one sample sequenced in a study of T cell repertoires in cytomegalovirus infection. TCRdb re-derived calls from the reads in MiXCR, one entry per CDR3 protein. The sample consists of under 300,000 distinct CDR3 sequences, 9% to 15% of them appearing once. Sequencing input: PBMCs. Source of these receptors: a human donor in good health (CMV status not recorded). Some clones in this sample may be carry-over from other donors' samples.

A word on this clonotype: Given a much more abundant clone one base away, this may be a read error. This chain links TRBV6-2 or TRBV6-3 with TRBJ2-5, with D perhaps TRBD2 (6 bases). Between the trimmed V and J ends, which lost 11 bases and 5 bases, there was a span of 30 bases. Germline V gives CDR1 MNHEY, CDR2 SVGEGT. This CDR3 region has 17 residues. In nucleotides, the CDR3 is TGTGCCCGCAAAAGTTTTTCCCAGCCGGGAGAAGGGGAGACCCAGTACTTC. Protein product: CARKSFSQPGEGETQYF.

This clonotype was counted at least ten times. This chain uses TRBV12-3 or TRBV12-4 with TRBJ2-6; D is ambiguous. The CDR3 extends over 16 amino acids. Trimming left V 3 bases short and J 0 bases short, with 9 bases between. The chain's CDR3 is CASSLIPSSGANVLTF. CDR3 nucleotides: TGTGCCAGCAGTTTGATACCCAGCTCTGGGGCCAACGTCCTGACTTTC.

This clonotype was found a few times. This chain joins TRBV6-2 or TRBV6-3 and TRBJ1-5; D is unclear. The CDR3 is made up of 13 amino acids. Germline CDR1 is MNHEY and CDR2 is SVGEGT. The V end lost 2 bases, the J end lost 7 bases, and 9 bases lay between the germline ends. The CDR3 nucleotides are TGTGCCAGCAGTTACGGGGATCGGCAGCCCCAGCATTTT. It translates to CASSYGDRQPQHF.

Many counts were recorded for this clonotype. The rearrangement joins TRBV7-9 to TRBJ1-1, with D unclear. V lost 2 bases and J lost 2, with 9 bases in between. CDR1 and CDR2 (germline): SEHNR, FQNEAQ (reference sequence). This CDR3 spans 14 amino acids. Here the CDR3 DNA reads TGTGCCAGCAGCTTACGTCAGGAAAACACTGAAGCTTTCTTT. Residues: CASSLRQENTEAFF.

This clonotype was detected a few times. The chain links TRBV11-3 to TRBJ1-1; no clear D gene. The CDR3 runs to 13 residues. V lost 3 bases and J 0 bases, leaving 5 bases between the germline ends. Germline V gene lookup returns CDR1 SGHNT and CDR2 YENEEA. CDR3 bases: TGTGCCAGCAGCTTCAGTTTGAACACTGAAGCTTTCTTT. The encoded protein is CASSFSLNTEAFF.

This clonotype was observed at least ten times. The V gene is TRBV4-3, the J gene TRBJ2-1, with 7 bases lining up with TRBD1. The CDR3 consists of 14 residues. With V trimmed by 1 base and J by 9 bases, 6 bases remained unmatched. The V gene's germline CDR1 is LGHNA and CDR2 YSLEER. The CDR3 region is CASSQVPRGIEQFF. The CDR3 nucleotides are TGCGCCAGCAGCCAAGTTCCCAGGGGGATTGAGCAGTTCTTC.

The rearrangement uses TRBV12-3 or TRBV12-4 and TRBJ1-6; no clear D gene. The CDR3 has 12 amino acids. V lost 6 bases to trimming and J lost 14 bases, with 14 bases between them. The CDR3 bases are TGTGCCAGCAGAATGGGCCCGGGGACCCTCCACTTT. Its translation: CASRMGPGTLHF.

This clonotype came up many times. V is TRBV5-5 and J is TRBJ2-7; TRBD2 matches 8 bases. Germline CDR1 SGHKS, CDR2 YYEKEE (reference sequence). The CDR3 runs to 15 residues. The ends lost 2 bases at V and 2 bases at J; junction bases unmatched: 6. CDR3 sequence: CASSFLTGGAYEQYF. The CDR3 DNA follows: TGTGCCAGCAGCTTTCTGACCGGGGGGGCCTACGAGCAGTACTTC.

This clonotype was found many times. This chain connects TRBV28 to TRBJ1-2; the D gene is possibly TRBD1 (6 bases). V was shortened by 8 bases and J by 4 bases, with 14 bases between the two germline ends. The CDR3 contains 13 residues. From germline, CDR1 is MDHEN and CDR2 SYDVKM. The CDR3 DNA sequence: TGTGCCAGCGGAGGGGGGCAGAGCTATGGCTACACCTTC. Translation: CASGGGQSYGYTF.

This clonotype appeared many times. J is TRBJ2-5 and V is TRBV12-3 or TRBV12-4; D tentatively reads TRBD1 or TRBD2 (5 bases each). This CDR3 has 15 amino acids. Trimming pared 5 bases from V and 5 bases from J, leaving 18 bases between. CDR3 coding DNA: TGTGCCAGCAGTAAGGGACGGCTAAGCCAGGAGACCCAGTACTTC. Translation: CASSKGRLSQETQYF.

This clonotype was seen only a few times. This chain connects TRBV6-1 to TRBJ2-2, with TRBD2 matching over 7 bases. J gave up 0 bases and V 3 bases, and 1 base lay outside the gene matches. CDR3 length: 15 amino acids. CDR1 and CDR2 from the germline V gene are MNHNS and SASEGT. The CDR3 is CASSEGGANTGELFF. The CDR3 nucleotides read TGTGCCAGCAGTGAGGGAGGGGCGAACACCGGGGAGCTGTTTTTT.

This clonotype was seen many times. The rearrangement uses TRBV28 and TRBJ2-7, with TRBD1 matching over 9 bases. After removal of 6 bases from V and 2 bases from J, the junction contained 5 bases not matched to a gene. In germline, CDR1 is MDHEN, CDR2 SYDVKM. The CDR3 loop spans 14 amino acids. This chain's CDR3 is CASSLRQGAYEQYF. The CDR3 nucleotides read TGTGCCAGCAGCTTACGACAGGGGGCCTACGAGCAGTACTTC.

This clonotype has only a few counts. The chain employs TRBV6-2 or TRBV6-3 and TRBJ2-5; D unclear. Germline assignment: CDR1 MNHEY and CDR2 SVGEGT. V was trimmed by 2 bases and J by 5 bases, leaving 12 bases between them. The CDR3 loop spans 14 amino acids. The CDR3 is CASSYAGVVETQYF. The CDR3 DNA reads as TGTGCCAGCAGTTACGCTGGGGTGGTGGAGACCCAGTACTTC.

This clonotype was observed many times. The chain has TRBV27 and TRBJ2-7, with D hard to call. Germline CDR1 reads MNHEY; CDR2 reads SMNVEV (reference sequence). The CDR3 is 15 residues long. Trimming took 3 bases from V and 0 from J, leaving 12 bases between them. In nucleotides, the CDR3 is TGTGCCAGCAGTTTGGTCTACCGCAGCTCCTACGAGCAGTACTTC. Its protein product is CASSLVYRSSYEQYF.

This clonotype has a count of ten or more. This chain connects TRBV12-3 or TRBV12-4 to TRBJ1-4; D not resolved. There are 11 residues in the CDR3. Trimming pared 2 bases from V and 7 bases from J, leaving 2 bases between. The CDR3 sequence is CASSLTEKLFF. In DNA form, the CDR3 reads TGTGCCAGCAGTTTAACTGAAAAACTGTTTTTT.

This clonotype was seen a single time. V is TRBV28 and J is TRBJ1-1; D gene uncertain. This CDR3 has 13 amino acids. Between the trimmed V and J ends, which lost 8 bases and 7 bases, there was a span of 17 bases. Looked up from germline, CDR1 is MDHEN and CDR2 is SYDVKM. The DNA for the CDR3 is TGTGCCAGCGCACTCCTCGGGGAGGGTGAAGCTTTCTTT. As protein: CASALLGEGEAFF.

The gene calls are TRBV27 and TRBJ1-6, with D hard to call. This CDR3 contains 15 residues. Per germline, CDR1 MNHEY and CDR2 SMNVEV (reference sequence). Trimming cost V 5 bases and J 9 bases, with 17 bases left between them. CDR3 loop: CASSPPRNTFSPLHF. The CDR3 DNA reads as TGTGCCAGCAGTCCCCCCAGAAACACGTTTTCACCCCTCCACTTT.

This clonotype was counted at least ten times. The gene calls are TRBV19 and TRBJ2-2; D is unresolved. CDR3 length equals 12 residues. With 6 bases removed from V and 6 bases from J, the gap between germline ends came to 8 bases. Germline V gene sequence: CDR1 LNHDA, CDR2 SQIVND (reference sequence). CDR3 sequence: CASSTRAGELFF. CDR3 in DNA: TGTGCCAGTAGCACCCGGGCCGGGGAGCTGTTTTTT.

This clonotype appeared a few times. This rearrangement joins TRBV11-3 to TRBJ2-7; 9 bases are a match to TRBD2. The length of the CDR3 is 14 residues. V lost 6 bases to trimming and J lost 0 bases; unmatched junction nucleotides: 3. The V gene's germline CDR1 is SGHNT and CDR2 YENEEA. CDR3 protein: CASSRLADSYEQYF. CDR3 DNA: TGTGCCAGCAGTCGACTAGCGGACTCCTACGAGCAGTACTTC. Drawing the rest from reference TRBV11-3 and TRBJ2-7, the complete variable domain is EAGVVQSPRYKIIEKKQPVAFWCNPISGHNTLYWYLQNLGQGPELLIRYENEEAVDDSQLPKDRFSAERLKGVDSTLKIQPAELGDSAVYLCASSRLADSYEQYFGPGTRLTVT.

This clonotype has a count of ten or more. The chain uses TRBV25-1 and TRBJ1-2, with a weak D call TRBD1 (6 bases). CDR1 and CDR2 (germline): MGHDK, SYGVNS. CDR3 length: 14 residues. V was clipped by 7 bases and J by 6 bases, with 18 bases between them. The CDR3 coding sequence is TGTGCCAGCATCGGGGACATAGGATTTGATGGCTACACCTTC. It specifies CASIGDIGFDGYTF.